This T cell receptor beta chain was sequenced during a study of graft-versus-host responses after intestinal transplantation. Study overall: Recipients were given multivisceral, liver-intestinal, or isolated intestinal transplants. Every one of the recipients received anti-thymocyte globulin induction and afterwards took tacrolimus and steroids for about 3 years. Findings of the study overall: There were GvH clones found in recipient marrow, and some of them appeared first in ileum or blood.

Only in-frame clones appear in the TCRdb table, and some are missing; sequencing was by immunoSEQ multiplex PCR. This sample carries fewer than 150,000 clones, roughly nine tenths of them seen once, and the ten largest clones take over 0.15%. Germline CDR1 and CDR2: SNHLY and FYNNEI. V was pared by 1 base and J by 13 bases, with 17 bases between. The CDR3 is 14 amino acids. Comment on this clone: Its antigen is still unknown.

Specimen: unstimulated CD4+ T cells sorted from spleen or lymph node cells, collected before intestinal transplant. V usage is TRBV2 and J usage is TRBJ1-5, with no clear D. This receptor was identified in a human donor who received an intestinal transplant. CDR3 in DNA: TGTGCCAGCAGTGAAGGGGTAGCATTAACCCCTCAGCATTTT. Translating it yields CASSEGVALTPQHF.